Listed below are T cell receptor beta chains from one sample, sequenced in a study of blood T cell repertoires in COVID-19. The data were produced by immunoSEQ multiplex PCR, yet TCRdb's version contains in-frame clones alone and is incomplete. This sample has 200,000 to 250,000 clones, with just under 85% found just once. What was sequenced was peripheral blood. Every receptor here comes from a man aged 50-59 years with acute or convalescent COVID-19. Both conserved end residues are part of each CDR3. The D gene is left open where the match is weak. Clone size is given for some rows only: seen once, a few or many times, or a class if the clone is expanded.

D gene	J gene	V gene	clone size	CDR3 DNA	CDR3 protein
-	TRBJ2-7	TRBV19	-	TGTGCCAGCCAATTCACAGGGAGCCCCCACGGCGAGCAGTACTTC	CASQFTGSPHGEQYF
-	TRBJ1-5	TRBV30	once	TGTGCCTGGAGTGCAGGGGACGATCAGCCCCAGCATTTT	CAWSAGDDQPQHF
TRBD1	TRBJ1-2	TRBV30	few	TGTGCCTGGAGTCGACAGGGTGGCACCTTC	CAWSRQGGTF
TRBD2	TRBJ2-3	TRBV5-4	-	TGTGCCAGCAGCTTGCGGGGGGCAGATACGCAGTATTTT	CASSLRGADTQYF
TRBD1	TRBJ1-1	TRBV5-5	-	TGTGCCAGCAGCTTGTTGACAGGGGGCACTGAAGCTTTCTTT	CASSLLTGGTEAFF
-	TRBJ1-3	TRBV19	-	TGTGCCAGTAGTATAGATCGGGTCAGGGGCCGAAACACCATATATTTT	CASSIDRVRGRNTIYF
-	TRBJ1-2	TRBV7-9	-	TGTGCCAGCACCCATAGCGGCGGGGGGAGTGGCTACACCTTC	CASTHSGGGSGYTF
TRBD2	TRBJ2-3	TRBV9	-	TGTGCCAGCAGCTCCAGACTAGCGGGACGTAGCACAGATACGCAGTATTTT	CASSSRLAGRSTDTQYF
-	TRBJ1-3	TRBV24-1	-	TGTGCCACCAGCCCGGGGAACTCTGGAAACACCATATATTTT	CATSPGNSGNTIYF
-	TRBJ2-2	TRBV5-1	-	TGCGCCAGTCGACGAGGGCAGAACACCGGGGAGCTGTTTTTT	CASRRGQNTGELFF
-	TRBJ1-1	TRBV3-1/TRBV3-2	once	TGTGCCAGCAGCCCCGGAGCGGGGCAAGCTTTCTTT	CASSPGAGQAFF
TRBD1	TRBJ1-1	TRBV18	-	TGTGCCAGCTCACCCAGGGGGCAGAACACTGAAGCTTTCTTT	CASSPRGQNTEAFF
-	TRBJ2-2	TRBV6-4	once	TGTGCCAGCAGTGCGGTTGGGCAGGGTGTGCACACCGGGGAGCTGTTTTTT	CASSAVGQGVHTGELFF
-	TRBJ1-1	TRBV6-5	-	TGTGCCAGCATCCCGGTATTGAACACTGAAGCTTTCTTT	CASIPVLNTEAFF
TRBD1	TRBJ1-1	TRBV18	-	TGTGCCAGCTCACAATCAGGACAGGGGAGCACTGAAGCTTTCTTT	CASSQSGQGSTEAFF
-	TRBJ2-5	TRBV6-5	-	TGTGCCAGCAGTTACCAGGGGACCAGGGAGACCCAGTACTTC	CASSYQGTRETQYF
-	TRBJ2-7	TRBV2	-	TGTGCCAGCAGGGGAGATTACTACGAGCAGTACTTC	CASRGDYYEQYF
-	TRBJ2-7	TRBV7-6	-	TGTGCCAGCAGCTTAGCCACGCGAGTAGCAACCTACGAGCAGTACTTC	CASSLATRVATYEQYF
-	TRBJ1-5	TRBV9	-	TGTGCCAGCAGCGTAGGGGCAGGGCCGGGTCAGCCCCAGCATTTT	CASSVGAGPGQPQHF
-	TRBJ1-1	TRBV3-1/TRBV3-2	-	TGTGCCAGCAGGATGTCATATTCGGGGTCATTCACTGAAGCTTTCTTT	CASRMSYSGSFTEAFF
-	TRBJ1-2	TRBV7-8	-	TGTGCCAGCAGCTTAGCCGGGACAAGGGTCAACTATGGCTACACCTTC	CASSLAGTRVNYGYTF
TRBD1	TRBJ1-1	TRBV6-5	-	TGTGCCAGCAGTTACGGACAGGGTACTGAAGCTTTCTTT	CASSYGQGTEAFF
-	TRBJ1-4	TRBV25-1	-	TGTGCCAGCAGTGAAGCGGGTACTAATGAAAAACTGTTTTTT	CASSEAGTNEKLFF
TRBD1	TRBJ1-5	TRBV4-1	-	TGCGCCAGCAGCCAAGAGGCGACAGGGGCGCTTCAGCCCCAGCATTTT	CASSQEATGALQPQHF